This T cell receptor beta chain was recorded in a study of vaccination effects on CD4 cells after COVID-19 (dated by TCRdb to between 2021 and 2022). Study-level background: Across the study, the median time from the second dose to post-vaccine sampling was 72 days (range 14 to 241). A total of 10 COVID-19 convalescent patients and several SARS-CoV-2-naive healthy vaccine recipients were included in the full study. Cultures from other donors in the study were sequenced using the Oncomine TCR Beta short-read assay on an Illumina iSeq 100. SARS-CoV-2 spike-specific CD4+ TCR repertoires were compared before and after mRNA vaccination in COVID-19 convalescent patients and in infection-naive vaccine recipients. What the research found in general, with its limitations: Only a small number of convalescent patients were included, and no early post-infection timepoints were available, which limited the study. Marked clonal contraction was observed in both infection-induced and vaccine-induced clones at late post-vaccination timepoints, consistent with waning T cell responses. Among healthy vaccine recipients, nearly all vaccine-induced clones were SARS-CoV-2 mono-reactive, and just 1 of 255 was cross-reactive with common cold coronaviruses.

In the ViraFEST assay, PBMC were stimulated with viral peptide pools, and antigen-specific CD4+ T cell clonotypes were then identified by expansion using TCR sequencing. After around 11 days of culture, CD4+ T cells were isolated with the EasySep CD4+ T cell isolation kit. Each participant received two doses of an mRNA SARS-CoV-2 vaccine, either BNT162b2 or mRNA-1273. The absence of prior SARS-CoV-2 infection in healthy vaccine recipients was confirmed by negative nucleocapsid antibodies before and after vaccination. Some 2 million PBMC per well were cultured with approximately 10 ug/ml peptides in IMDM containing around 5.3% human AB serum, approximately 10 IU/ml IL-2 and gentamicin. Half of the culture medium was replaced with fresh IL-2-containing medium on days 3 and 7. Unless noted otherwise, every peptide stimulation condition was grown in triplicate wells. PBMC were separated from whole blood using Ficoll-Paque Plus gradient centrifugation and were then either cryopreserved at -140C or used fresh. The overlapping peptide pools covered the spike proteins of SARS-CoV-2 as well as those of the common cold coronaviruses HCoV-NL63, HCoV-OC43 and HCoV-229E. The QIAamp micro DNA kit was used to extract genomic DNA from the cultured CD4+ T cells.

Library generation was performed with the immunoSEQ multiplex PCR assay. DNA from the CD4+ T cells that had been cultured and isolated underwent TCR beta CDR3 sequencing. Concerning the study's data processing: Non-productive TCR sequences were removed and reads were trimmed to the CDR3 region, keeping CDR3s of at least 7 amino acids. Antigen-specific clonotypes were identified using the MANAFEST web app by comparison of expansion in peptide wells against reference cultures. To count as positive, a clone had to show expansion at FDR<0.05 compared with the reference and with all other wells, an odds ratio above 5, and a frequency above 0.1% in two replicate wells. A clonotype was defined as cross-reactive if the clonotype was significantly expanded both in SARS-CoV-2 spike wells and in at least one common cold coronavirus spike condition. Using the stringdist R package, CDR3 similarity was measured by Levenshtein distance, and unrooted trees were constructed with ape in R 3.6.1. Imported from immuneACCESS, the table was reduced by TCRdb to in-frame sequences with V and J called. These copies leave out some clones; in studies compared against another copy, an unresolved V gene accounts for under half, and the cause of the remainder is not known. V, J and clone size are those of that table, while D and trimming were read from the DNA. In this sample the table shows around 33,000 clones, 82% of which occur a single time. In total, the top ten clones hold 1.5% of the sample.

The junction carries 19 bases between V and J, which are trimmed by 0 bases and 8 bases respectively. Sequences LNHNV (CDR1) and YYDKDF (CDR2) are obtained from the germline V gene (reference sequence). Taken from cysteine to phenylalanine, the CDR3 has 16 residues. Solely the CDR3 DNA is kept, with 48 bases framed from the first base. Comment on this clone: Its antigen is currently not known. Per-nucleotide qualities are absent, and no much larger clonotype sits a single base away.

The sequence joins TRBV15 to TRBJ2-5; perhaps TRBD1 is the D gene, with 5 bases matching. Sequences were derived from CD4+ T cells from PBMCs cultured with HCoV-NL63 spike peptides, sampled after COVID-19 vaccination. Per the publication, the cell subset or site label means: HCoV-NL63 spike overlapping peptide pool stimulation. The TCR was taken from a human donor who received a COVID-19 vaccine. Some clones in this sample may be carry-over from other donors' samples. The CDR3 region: CATSRDFRTYVVTQYF. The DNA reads TGTGCCACCAGCAGAGATTTTAGGACATACGTAGTAACCCAGTACTTC.